Following are 4 T cell receptor beta chains from one sample sequenced in a study of cytomegalovirus exposure and HLA in healthy donors. The PCR had 60 Vbeta and 13 Jbeta primers. Method: immunoSEQ multiplex PCR; TCRdb's copy keeps in-frame clones and lacks some. The sample holds tens of thousands of clones, 55% to 75% seen once. Input material: PBMCs. These TCRs come from a man in his sixties in good health and CMV-seropositive.

This clone was observed a few times. The J gene is TRBJ1-1, the V gene TRBV28, with D maybe TRBD1 (6 bases). This CDR3 comprises 15 residues. Per the germline V gene, CDR1 is MDHEN and CDR2 is SYDVKM. Deletions cut 3 bases from V and 2 bases from J, with 13 bases between. CDR3 residues: CASSFMGASNTEAFF. DNA for the CDR3: TGTGCCAGCAGTTTTATGGGGGCGAGTAACACTGAAGCTTTCTTT.

This chain links TRBV10-3 with TRBJ2-7; TRBD2 might be the D (6 bases). Germline CDR1 and CDR2: ENHRY and SYGVKD. There are 14 residues in the CDR3. V dropped 4 bases and J dropped 0 bases, with 10 bases sitting between them. As DNA, the CDR3 is TGTGCCATCAGTGCTGCGGGATTCTCCTACGAGCAGTACTTC. Its translation: CAISAAGFSYEQYF.

J is TRBJ2-5 and V is TRBV29-1; the D is unclear. The germline gives CDR1 SQVTM, CDR2 ANQGSEA. V lost 5 bases to trimming and J lost 5 bases, with 15 bases between them. The CDR3 has 13 amino acids. CDR3 protein: CSVSRGYLETQYF. The CDR3, as DNA: TGCAGCGTTAGTCGCGGATACTTGGAGACCCAGTACTTC.

In this sample, this clone turned up a few times. The V call is TRBV2, the J call TRBJ2-7; D is uncertain. CDR1 and CDR2 (germline): SNHLY, FYNNEI. This CDR3 comprises 14 residues. V lost 4 bases and J lost 0, with 10 bases in between. For the CDR3, the DNA is TGTGCCAGCAGTGCCCAGCCTAGCTCCTACGAGCAGTACTTC. The encoded protein is CASSAQPSSYEQYF.